This T cell receptor (beta chain) was captured in a study of T cell clonotyping in hematopoietic cell transplantation (dated by TCRdb to about 2021). Background on the whole study: A total of some 140 blood samples were gathered in the study from roughly 37 consecutive transplant recipients along with their related donors. Patients were recruited between September 2015 and 2017 and followed until September 2020 or death. General findings and caveats noted by the study authors: The sample size was limited, and because cells were not sorted, the contributions of CD4 and CD8 repertoires could not be separated. After transplant, TCR diversity in recipients dropped, and pathologically expanded clonotypes increased progressively from day 30 to day 180. Overlap with donor repertoires was found for only a small fraction of recipient repertoires, with over 95% found to appear de novo at the given depth. Broader posttransplant TCR repertoire diversity was predicted by donor and pretransplant recipient Inverse Simpson Index values.

The immunoSEQ assay, a bias-controlled multiplex PCR using V- and J-specific primers, was used to amplify TCR beta CDR3 regions from genomic DNA. In a second PCR step, the CDR3 amplicons were tagged with a proprietary barcode plus Illumina adapter sequences. An Illumina MiSeq instrument was used for sequencing of the CDR3 libraries. Concerning the study's data processing: Export and quality control were done with immunoSEQ Analyzer 3.0, while downstream analyses used R Bioconductor and Immunarch. Only productive rearrangements within the normalized downsampled data set were used in the calculation of repertoire metrics. In the normalized cohort, clonotypes with more than 5 templates were defined as pathologically expanded. The Inverse Simpson Index was used to measure repertoire diversity. The non-normalized data set was used for CMV-specificity analyses so that all clonotypes could be captured. The clones in this table, taken by TCRdb from immuneACCESS, are in-frame only. Not every clone is retained; where verified, under half of the shortfall comes from an unresolved V gene, and the cause of the rest is unknown. From that table come the V and J calls and clone size; the DNA was used to work out D and trimming. For this sample there are some 5,000 clones; about 80% appear just once. The ten top clones hold roughly a quarter of the sample.

V drops 4 bases and J drops 4 bases, leaving 9 bases in between. The cysteine opens and the phenylalanine closes a CDR3 of 13 amino acids. The sequence is cut down to CDR3 DNA, 39 bases in frame from base 1. The germline V gene (reference sequence) sets CDR1 to SGHNT and CDR2 to YYREEE. A remark on this clone: Its recognized antigen is unknown. No base quality values were provided; no much bigger clone lies one nucleotide off.

The time point label, as the study defines it: 100 days after allo-HCT. Blood from recipients was drawn about 28 days before transplant and again at days 30, 100 and 180 after transplant. Using Nuclei Lysis Solution, genomic DNA was extracted from unfractionated peripheral blood mononuclear cells that were either fresh or cryopreserved. The sequence was obtained from a male patient in his fifties who had an allogeneic stem cell transplant from an unrelated donor, so the T cells may come from the graft donor. Some clones in this sample may be carry-over from other donors' samples. The receptor chain draws on TRBV5-4 and TRBJ1-5, with the D gene not confidently named. The source material was PBMCs, sampled 100 days after allogeneic stem cell transplant. The DNA sequence is as follows: TGTGCCAGCAGCCCCCTGGGGAATCAGCCCCAGCATTTT. It is translated as CASSPLGNQPQHF.